This TCR beta chain was identified during a study of CD8 T cells in ankylosing spondylitis (dated by TCRdb to between 2016 and 2019). Regarding the research as a whole: To find TCR variants linked to disease, the study profiled T cell receptor beta repertoires in ankylosing spondylitis patients and healthy donors. Peripheral blood was sampled, and synovial fluid was additionally collected from ankylosing spondylitis patients. The whole study cohort included over a hundred healthy donors and 20 to 30 ankylosing spondylitis patients. What the study reported, not specific to this receptor: The disease-linked clones showed a CD8+ phenotype and occurred at relatively low frequencies in peripheral blood. A TCR beta motif made up of several highly homologous amino acid variants appeared to be characteristic of blood from ankylosing spondylitis patients. The disease-linked clones were reported as significantly enriched in matched synovial fluid samples from ankylosing spondylitis patients. Some motif variants had previously been reported in the synovial fluid and blood of reactive arthritis patients, which suggests shared mechanisms of disease initiation.

This clonotype came up many times. Its antigen is currently not known. Qualities for individual bases were not recorded, and no much larger clone is one base off. Sequenced on an Illumina HiSeq 2500. TCR beta libraries were prepared by quantitative 5'-RACE with molecular barcodes. From the authors' description of their analysis: Disease-linked TCR variants were identified with a new computational method built on a probabilistic model of VDJ rearrangement. TCRdb reworked the public reads: Q25 trimming with fastp, MiXCR clone assembly, productive beta chains retained. Each CDR3 protein appears once, grouped with its most common genes and DNA. The V and J calls, along with clone size, are taken from TCRdb and not from the paper's own processing. The sample has 150,000 to 200,000 distinct CDR3 sequences on record, about 18% of them singletons. The top ten constitute roughly 4% of the sample. The TCR comes from a male donor aged 10 to 30 with ankylosing spondylitis or in good health (not recorded which). Donor details come from another sample of the same person, matched by shared clones. The source material was blood, either unsorted or a sorted T cell fraction (not recorded which).

CDR3 region: CASSLWVGTDTQYF. The bases are TGTGCCAGCAGTTTATGGGTGGGGACAGATACGCAGTATTTT. Recombination linked TRBV27 to TRBJ2-3; the D gene is unclear. V drops 1 base and J drops 3 bases, leaving 8 bases in between. From its cysteine to its phenylalanine, the CDR3 spans 14 amino acids. Only the CDR3 part of the read is kept: 42 bases, read in frame from the first base. The germline V gene (reference sequence) gives CDR1 as MNHEY and CDR2 as SMNVEV.